This T cell receptor beta chain was profiled in a study of identical twins. Findings of the study overall: Beta out-of-frame sequences displayed a weaker excess of sharing between twins. Out-of-frame alpha sequences common to twins exhibited an excess of low generation probability.

Of note for this clonotype: Antigen unknown. The DNA is left out, because the CDR3 cannot be placed on it with certainty; the CDR3 is given as TCRdb lists it.

MiXCR, applied by TCRdb to the 5' RACE reads, yields one record per CDR3 protein. Among roughly 720,000 distinct CDR3 sequences listed, over 15% were seen once. The data also belong to a second study, concerning T cells expressing NK-cell markers.

The receptor comes from a woman under 30 in good health. The sample was PBMCs.

Here the CDR3 reads CSVAKGAVTF. The J gene is TRBJ1-2, the V gene TRBV29-1; the listed D gene, TRBD1, was not tested against the DNA. The CDR3 numbers 10 amino acids, ends counted. CDR1 SQVTM and CDR2 ANQGSEA come from the germline V gene.